This TCR beta chain is from a study of T cell changes during pregnancy in multiple sclerosis. Using immunoSEQ multiplex PCR, the repertoire was profiled, and TCRdb retains in-frame clones only, with some absent. The sample gives around 57,000 clones, 89% of which show up once; about 2.5% is in the top ten. The CDR3 is 16 residues long. The junction had 5 bases not matched to a gene; V was cut back by 5 bases and J by 5 bases. Germline CDR1 reads LNHDA; CDR2 reads SQIVND (reference sequence). The chain carries TRBV19 and TRBJ2-1; 14 bases map to TRBD2. The TCR comes from a female donor with multiple sclerosis, enrolled in a pregnancy study. Source: peripheral blood, taken in the first trimester of pregnancy. The CDR3 reads CASSPGTSGGNNEQFF. DNA of the CDR3: TGTGCCAGTAGTCCCGGGACTAGCGGGGGTAACAATGAGCAGTTCTTC.